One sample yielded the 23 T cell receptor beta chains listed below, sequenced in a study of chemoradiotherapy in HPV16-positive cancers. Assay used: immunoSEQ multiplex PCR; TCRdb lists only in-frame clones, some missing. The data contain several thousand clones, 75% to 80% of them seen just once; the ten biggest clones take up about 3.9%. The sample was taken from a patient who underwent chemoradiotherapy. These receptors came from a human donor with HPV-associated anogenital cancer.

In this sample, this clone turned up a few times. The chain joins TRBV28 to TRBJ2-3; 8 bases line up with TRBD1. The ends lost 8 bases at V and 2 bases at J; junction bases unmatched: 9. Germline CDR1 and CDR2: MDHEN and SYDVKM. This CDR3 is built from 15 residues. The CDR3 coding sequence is TGTGCCAGCCAAGTGGCAGGGGGCCACACAGATACGCAGTATTTT. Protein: CASQVAGGHTDTQYF.

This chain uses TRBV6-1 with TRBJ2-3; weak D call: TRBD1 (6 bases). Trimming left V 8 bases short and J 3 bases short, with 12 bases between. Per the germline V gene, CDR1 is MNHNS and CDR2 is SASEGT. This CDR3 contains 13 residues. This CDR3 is CASVLRGTDTQYF. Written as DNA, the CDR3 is TGTGCCAGCGTTCTAAGGGGGACAGATACGCAGTATTTT.

CDR3 protein: CASSWDRGNTGELFF. The CDR3 DNA follows: TGTGCCAGCAGTTGGGACAGGGGGAACACCGGGGAGCTGTTTTTT. The chain employs TRBV27 and TRBJ2-2; TRBD1 matches at 10 bases. This CDR3 has 15 residues. Germline V CDR1 and CDR2: MNHEY, SMNVEV (reference sequence). The trim removed 4 bases at V and 1 base at J, leaving 0 bases unmatched.

CDR3: CSVGFEQREQYF. The CDR3 bases are TGCAGCGTTGGGTTTGAACAGCGCGAGCAGTACTTC. The rearrangement links TRBV29-1 to TRBJ2-7; D not certain. CDR1 is SQVTM, CDR2 ANQGSEA, per germline. This CDR3 contains 12 residues. V lost 4 bases, J lost 6 bases, and 13 bases lay in between.

The CDR3 loop reads CASKEQHANYGYTF. CDR3 bases: TGTGCCAGCAAGGAACAGCACGCCAACTATGGCTACACCTTC. The chain uses TRBV27 and TRBJ1-2, with unresolved D. Germline V CDR1 and CDR2: MNHEY, SMNVEV (reference sequence). The CDR3 loop spans 14 amino acids. Trimming left V 7 bases short and J 2 bases short, with 14 bases between.

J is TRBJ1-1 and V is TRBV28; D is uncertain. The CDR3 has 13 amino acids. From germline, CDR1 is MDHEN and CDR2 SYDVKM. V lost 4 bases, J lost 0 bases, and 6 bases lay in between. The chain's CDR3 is CASSYLVNTEAFF. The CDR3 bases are TGTGCCAGCAGTTACTTGGTGAACACTGAAGCTTTCTTT.

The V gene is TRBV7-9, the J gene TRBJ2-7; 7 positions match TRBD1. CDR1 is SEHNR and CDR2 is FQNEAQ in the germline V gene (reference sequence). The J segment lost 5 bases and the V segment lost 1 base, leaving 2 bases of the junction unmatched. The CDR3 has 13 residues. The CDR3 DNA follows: TGTGCCAGCAGCTTAGGACAGGGAAACGAGCAGTACTTC. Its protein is CASSLGQGNEQYF. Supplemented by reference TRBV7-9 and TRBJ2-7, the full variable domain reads DTGVSQNPRHKITKRGQNVTFRCDPISEHNRLYWYRQTLGQGPEFLTYFQNEAQLEKSRLLSDRFSAERPKGSFSTLEIQRTEQGDSAMYLCASSLGQGNEQYFGPGTRLTVT.

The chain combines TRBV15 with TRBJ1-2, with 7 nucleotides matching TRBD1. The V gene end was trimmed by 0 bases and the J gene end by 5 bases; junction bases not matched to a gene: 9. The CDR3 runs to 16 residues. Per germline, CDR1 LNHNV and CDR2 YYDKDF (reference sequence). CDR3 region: CATSRDLTGINYGYTF. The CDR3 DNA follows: TGTGCCACCAGCAGAGATCTGACAGGGATTAATTATGGCTACACCTTC.

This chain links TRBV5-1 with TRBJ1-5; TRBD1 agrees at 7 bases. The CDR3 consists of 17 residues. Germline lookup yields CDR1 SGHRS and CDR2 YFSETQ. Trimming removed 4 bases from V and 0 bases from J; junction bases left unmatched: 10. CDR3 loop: CASSRDSLSYSNQPQHF. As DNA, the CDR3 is TGCGCCAGCAGCAGGGACAGCCTTTCCTATAGCAATCAGCCCCAGCATTTT.

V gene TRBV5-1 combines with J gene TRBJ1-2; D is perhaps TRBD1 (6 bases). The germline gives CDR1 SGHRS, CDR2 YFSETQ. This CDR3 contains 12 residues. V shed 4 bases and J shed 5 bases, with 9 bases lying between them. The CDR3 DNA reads TGCGCCAGCAGCGCGGACAGTTATGGCTACACCTTC. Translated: CASSADSYGYTF.

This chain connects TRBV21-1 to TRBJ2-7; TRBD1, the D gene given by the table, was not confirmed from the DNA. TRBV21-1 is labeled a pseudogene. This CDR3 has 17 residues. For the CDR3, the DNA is TGTGCCAGCAGCTTGGAAAACACCGGGACAGGGGGATACGAGCAGTACTTC. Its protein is CASSLENTGTGGYEQYF.

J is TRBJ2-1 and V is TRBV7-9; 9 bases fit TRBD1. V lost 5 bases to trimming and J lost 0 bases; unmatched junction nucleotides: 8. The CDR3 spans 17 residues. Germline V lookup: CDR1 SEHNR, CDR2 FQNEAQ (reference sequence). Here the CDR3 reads CASSGPGTGSSYNEQFF. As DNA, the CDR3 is TGTGCCAGCAGCGGCCCCGGGACAGGGAGCTCCTACAATGAGCAGTTCTTC.

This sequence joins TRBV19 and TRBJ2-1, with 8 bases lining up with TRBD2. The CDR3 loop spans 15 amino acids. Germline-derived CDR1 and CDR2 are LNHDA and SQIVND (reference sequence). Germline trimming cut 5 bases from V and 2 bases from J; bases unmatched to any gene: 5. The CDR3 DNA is TGTGCCAGTAGTTACCTAGCGGGCCCCTACAATGAGCAGTTCTTC. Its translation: CASSYLAGPYNEQFF.

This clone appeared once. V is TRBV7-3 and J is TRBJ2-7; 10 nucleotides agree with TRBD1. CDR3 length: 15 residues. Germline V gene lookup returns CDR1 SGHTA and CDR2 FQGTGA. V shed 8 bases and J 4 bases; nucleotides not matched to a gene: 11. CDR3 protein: CASSSAPGQGYEQYF. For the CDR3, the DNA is TGTGCCAGCTCTTCCGCCCCGGGACAGGGGTACGAGCAGTACTTC.

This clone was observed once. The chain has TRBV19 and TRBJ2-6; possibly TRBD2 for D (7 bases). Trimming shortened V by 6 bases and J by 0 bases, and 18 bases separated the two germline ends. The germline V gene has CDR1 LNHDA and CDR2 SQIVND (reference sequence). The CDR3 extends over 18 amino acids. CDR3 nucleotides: TGTGCCAGTAGGGGGGCTAGCGGACTTTACTCTGGGGCCAACGTCCTGACTTTC. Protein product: CASRGASGLYSGANVLTF.

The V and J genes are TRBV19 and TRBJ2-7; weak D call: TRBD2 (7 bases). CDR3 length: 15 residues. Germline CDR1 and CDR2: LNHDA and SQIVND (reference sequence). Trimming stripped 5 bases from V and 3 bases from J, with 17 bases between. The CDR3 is CASSPTAGAGYEQYF. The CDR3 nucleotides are TGTGCCAGTAGTCCTACGGCGGGGGCCGGCTACGAGCAGTACTTC.

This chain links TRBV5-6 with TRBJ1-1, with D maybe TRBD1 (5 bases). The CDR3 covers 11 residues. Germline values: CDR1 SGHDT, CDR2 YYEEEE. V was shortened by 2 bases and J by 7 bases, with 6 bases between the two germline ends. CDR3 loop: CASSFDSEAFF. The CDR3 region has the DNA TGTGCCAGCAGCTTTGACAGTGAAGCTTTCTTT.

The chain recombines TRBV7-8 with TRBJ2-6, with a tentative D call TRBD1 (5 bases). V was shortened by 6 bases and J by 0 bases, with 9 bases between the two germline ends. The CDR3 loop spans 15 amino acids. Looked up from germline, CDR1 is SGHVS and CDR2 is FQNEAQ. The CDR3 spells CASRRQSSGANVLTF. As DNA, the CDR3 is TGTGCCAGCAGACGACAGTCCTCTGGGGCCAACGTCCTGACTTTC. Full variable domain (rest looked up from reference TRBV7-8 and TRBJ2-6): GAGVSQSPRYKVAKRGQDVALRCDPISGHVSLFWYQQALGQGPEFLTYFQNEAQLDKSGLPSDRFFAERPEGSVSTLKIQRTQQEDSAVYLCASRRQSSGANVLTFGAGSRLTVL.

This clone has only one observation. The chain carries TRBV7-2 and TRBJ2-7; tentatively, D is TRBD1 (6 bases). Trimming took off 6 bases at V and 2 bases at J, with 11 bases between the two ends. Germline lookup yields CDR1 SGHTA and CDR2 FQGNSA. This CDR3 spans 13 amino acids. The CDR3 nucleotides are TGTGCCAGCAGTGTAAGGGACACCTACGAGCAGTACTTC. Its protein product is CASSVRDTYEQYF.

This CDR3 is CASSPRGGAYTEAFF. CDR3 nucleotide sequence: TGTGCCAGCAGTCCCAGAGGGGGCGCTTACACTGAAGCTTTCTTT. The rearrangement links TRBV28 to TRBJ1-1; TRBD1 agrees at 7 bases. Trimming took 5 bases from V and 3 from J; bases not matched to a gene: 9. Germline-derived CDR1 and CDR2 are MDHEN and SYDVKM. The CDR3 runs to 15 residues.

CDR3: CATSRKRDAPHYGYTF. Here the CDR3 DNA reads TGTGCCACCAGCAGAAAACGGGACGCCCCCCACTATGGCTACACCTTC. The V and J genes are TRBV15 and TRBJ1-2; D might be TRBD1 (5 bases). V was trimmed by 2 bases and J by 3 bases, leaving 16 bases between them. The CDR3 is made up of 16 amino acids. The V gene's germline CDR1 is LNHNV and CDR2 YYDKDF (reference sequence). The complete variable domain, with remaining parts taken from reference TRBV15 and TRBJ1-2, reads DAMVIQNPRYQVTQFGKPVTLSCSQTLNHNVMYWYQQKSSQAPKLLFHYYDKDFNNEADTPDNFQSRRPNTSFCFLDIRSPGLGDTAMYLCATSRKRDAPHYGYTFGSGTRLTVV.

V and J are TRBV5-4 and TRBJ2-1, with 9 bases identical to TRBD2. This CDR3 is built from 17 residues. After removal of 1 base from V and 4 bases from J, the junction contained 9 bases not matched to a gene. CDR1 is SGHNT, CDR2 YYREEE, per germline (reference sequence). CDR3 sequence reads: CASSLQRGAGGYNEQFF. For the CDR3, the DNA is TGTGCCAGCAGCTTGCAGCGGGGGGCCGGGGGATACAATGAGCAGTTCTTC.

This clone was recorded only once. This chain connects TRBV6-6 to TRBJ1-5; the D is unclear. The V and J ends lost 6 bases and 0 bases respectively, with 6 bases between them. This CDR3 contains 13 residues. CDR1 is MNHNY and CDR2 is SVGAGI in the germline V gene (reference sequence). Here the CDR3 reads CASRPNSNQPQHF. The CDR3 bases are TGTGCCAGCAGACCCAATAGCAATCAGCCCCAGCATTTT.